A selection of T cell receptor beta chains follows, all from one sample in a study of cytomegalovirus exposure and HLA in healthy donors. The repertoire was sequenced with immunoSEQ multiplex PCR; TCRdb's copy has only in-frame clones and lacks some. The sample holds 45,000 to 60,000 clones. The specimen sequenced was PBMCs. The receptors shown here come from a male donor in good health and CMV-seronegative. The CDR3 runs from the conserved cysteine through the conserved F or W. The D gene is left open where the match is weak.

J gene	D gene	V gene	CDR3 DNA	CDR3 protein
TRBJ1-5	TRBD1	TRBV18	TGTGCCAGCTCACCCCAGACAGGGTCCAGCAATCAGCCCCAGCATTTT	CASSPQTGSSNQPQHF
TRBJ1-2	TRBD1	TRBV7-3	TGTGCCAGCAGTCCGACAGGGGCGGGTGGCTACACCTTC	CASSPTGAGGYTF
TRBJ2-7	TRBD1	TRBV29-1	TGCAGCGTACGATCCCGACAGGGGGCCTACGAGCAGTACTTC	CSVRSRQGAYEQYF
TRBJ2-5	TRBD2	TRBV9	TGTGCCAGCACCGCGAGCGGGGATCAAGAGACCCAGTACTTC	CASTASGDQETQYF
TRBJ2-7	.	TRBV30	TGTGCCTGGAGTGACCAGGAATACGAGCAGTACTTC	CAWSDQEYEQYF
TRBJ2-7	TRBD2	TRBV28	TGTGCCAGCAGTTACCTCAGCGGGGGGGCCCCCGAGCAGTACTTC	CASSYLSGGAPEQYF
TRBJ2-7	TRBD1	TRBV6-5	TGTGCCAGCAGTTATGGCGCCGGGACAGGGTCCTACGAGCAGTACTTC	CASSYGAGTGSYEQYF
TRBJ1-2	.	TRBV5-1	TGCGCCAGCTTCGGAGACGGACTATATGGCTACACCTTC	CASFGDGLYGYTF
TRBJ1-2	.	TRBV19	TGTGCCAGTAGTATTATCGGCACCGGCGGGCGAGGCTACACCTTC	CASSIIGTGGRGYTF
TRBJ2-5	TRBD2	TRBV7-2	TGTGCCAGCAGCTTAAGGAAAGCGGGGGGTGAGACCCAGTACTTC	CASSLRKAGGETQYF
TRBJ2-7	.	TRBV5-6	TGTGCCAGCAGCTTGGCCCAGGCCCAAAGCTCCTACGAGCAGTACTTC	CASSLAQAQSSYEQYF